The rows below give T cell receptor beta chains drawn from one sample of a study of metastatic and nonmetastatic thyroid tumors. Via MiXCR, TCRdb re-called the PCR reads. Counted here are about 15,000 clones, 31% occurring once; the ten biggest clones make up roughly a tenth. Sequenced sample: blood. The receptors derive from a female donor with papillary thyroid cancer or a benign thyroid nodule (not recorded which). Some clones in this sample may be carry-over from other donors' samples. Both conserved end residues are part of each CDR3. D genes are given only for firm matches. A clone size is listed for some rows: how often the clone was seen (once, few, many), or a class if it is expanded.

j_call d_call v_call clone_size cdr3_aa cdr3_nt
TRBJ1-4 . TRBV6-1 many CASSPRQKDNEKLFF TGTGCCAGCAGTCCCCGACAGAAGGATAATGAAAAACTGTTTTTT
TRBJ2-7 . TRBV7-6 few CASSRVRLEQYF TGTGCCAGCAGCCGCGTCAGGCTAGAGCAGTACTTC
TRBJ2-1 . TRBV30 many CAWTDGRNEQFF TGTGCCTGGACCGACGGCCGCAATGAGCAGTTCTTC
TRBJ2-5 . TRBV27 . CSISRIQGETHYF TGTTCCATCAGCCGCATTCAAGGAGAGACCCATTACTTC
TRBJ1-5 . TRBV7-2 . CASSRNRILGQPQHF TGTGCCAGCAGCCGAAACAGGATTCTGGGCCAGCCCCAGCATTTT
TRBJ1-5 . TRBV28 . CASRLSSQPQHF TGTGCCAGCAGGCTTAGTTCCCAGCCCCAGCATTTT
TRBJ2-2 . TRBV7-6 many CASTATGELFF TGTGCCAGCACGGCGACCGGGGAGCTGTTTTTT
TRBJ2-1 TRBD1 TRBV6-1 medium-sized CASSPGDRRGDEQFF TGTGCCAGCAGCCCGGGGGACAGGAGGGGCGATGAGCAGTTCTTC
TRBJ1-2 TRBD1 TRBV11-2 . CASSSSGTEGNYGYTF TGTGCCAGCAGCTCCTCCGGGACAGAGGGGAACTATGGCTACACCTTC
TRBJ1-5 . TRBV7-2 . CASSLVDQFYQPQHF TGTGCCAGCAGCTTAGTGGATCAGTTTTATCAGCCCCAGCATTTT
TRBJ2-3 . TRBV24-1 many CATSEGRASKPQYF TGTGCCACCAGTGAGGGCAGGGCATCGAAGCCGCAGTATTTT
TRBJ1-1 . TRBV6-1 . CASSVLSSWGMNTEAFF TGTGCCAGCAGTGTCCTATCGAGTTGGGGAATGAACACTGAAGCTTTCTTT
TRBJ2-3 . TRBV4-3 . CASSQGTGASDTQYF TGCGCCAGCAGCCAAGGGACGGGAGCGTCAGATACGCAGTATTTT
TRBJ2-7 TRBD2 TRBV28 . CAIASLAGGLYEQYF TGTGCCATAGCTTCCCTAGCGGGAGGGCTGTACGAGCAGTACTTC
TRBJ1-3 . TRBV2 . CGSSDEGGVFSGNTIYF TGTGGCAGCAGTGACGAGGGGGGAGTCTTCTCTGGAAACACCATATATTTT
TRBJ2-1 . TRBV18 . CASSPPGRFRNEQFF TGTGCCAGCTCACCACCGGGACGCTTCCGGAATGAGCAGTTCTTC